This TCR beta chain was found in a study of blood T cell repertoires in COVID-19. Study summary: Samples representing acute and convalescent COVID-19 were sourced from the United States, Italy and Spain.

This clone has ten or more counts. Authors' analysis steps: Scientists estimated how many nucleated cells there were by amplifying reference gene primers. Profiling relied on immunoSEQ multiplex PCR, and the TCRdb table lists in-frame clones only, not all of them. That table supplies the V and J calls and clone size; D and trimming were determined from the DNA. The sample carries 250,000 to 300,000 clones, 70% to 80% recorded once. This CDR3 region has 18 residues. Looked up from germline, CDR1 is SNHLY and CDR2 is FYNNEI. V was clipped by 2 bases and J by 5 bases; unmatched bases: 12. The chain is built from TRBV2 and TRBJ2-1; 10 bases are a match to TRBD2. The sequencing input was peripheral blood. This receptor was obtained from a woman older than 75 with acute or convalescent COVID-19. CDR3 nucleotides: TGTGCCAGCAGTGAATGGGGAAGGCTAGCGGGAGTAGACAATGAGCAGTTCTTC. Residues: CASSEWGRLAGVDNEQFF.